Below, 16 T cell receptor beta chains from the same sample are listed, as sequenced in a study of T cell repertoires in cytomegalovirus infection. TCRdb re-derived calls from the reads in MiXCR, one entry per CDR3 protein. In the table there are a few hundred thousand distinct CDR3 sequences, 25% to 35% of which are singletons. These receptors lack a known antigen. Sequences were derived from cultured PBMCs, sampled from culture after CMV antigen stimulation. These receptors were taken from a human donor in good health (CMV status not recorded). Some clones in this sample may be carry-over from other donors' samples.

A few counts support this clonotype. V and J are TRBV28 and TRBJ1-4; tentative D call: TRBD1 (5 bases). Trimming left V 6 bases short and J 6 bases short, with 14 bases between. This CDR3 comprises 14 residues. Germline-derived CDR1 and CDR2 are MDHEN and SYDVKM. CDR3: CASSPGRNDEKLFF. DNA of the CDR3: TGTGCCAGCAGCCCGGGACGGAATGATGAAAAACTGTTTTTT.

The chain carries TRBV7-2 and TRBJ2-3; TRBD2 matches at 14 bases. This CDR3 comprises 18 residues. With V trimmed by 5 bases and J by 2 bases, 9 bases remained unmatched. Germline CDR1 SGHTA, CDR2 FQGNSA. The CDR3 reads CASSPLGLAGAPTDTQYF. As DNA, the CDR3 is TGTGCCAGCAGCCCCCTGGGACTAGCGGGAGCCCCCACAGATACGCAGTATTTT.

The chain combines TRBV7-9 with TRBJ2-5, with a weak D call TRBD1 (6 bases). V was clipped by 5 bases and J by 4 bases, with 14 bases between them. Germline V CDR1 and CDR2: SEHNR, FQNEAQ (reference sequence). The CDR3 spans 14 residues. The CDR3 DNA is TGTGCCAGCAGCCCTCGACAGGAGAGAGAGACCCAGTACTTC. Translated, it gives CASSPRQERETQYF.

In this sample, this clonotype turned up many times. The rearrangement uses TRBV7-2 and TRBJ2-5; no clear D. CDR1 SGHTA and CDR2 FQGNSA come from the germline V gene. V lost 5 bases to trimming and J lost 6 bases, with 22 bases between them. The CDR3 length is 16 residues. The CDR3 here is CASSLTPATTIKTQYF. The CDR3 nucleotides are TGTGCCAGCAGCCTTACCCCGGCGACCACCATTAAGACCCAGTACTTC.

This chain links TRBV10-3 with TRBJ2-1, with TRBD2 matching over 13 bases. The CDR3 covers 17 residues. After removal of 0 bases from V and 9 bases from J, the junction contained 8 bases not matched to a gene. Per the germline V gene, CDR1 is ENHRY and CDR2 is SYGVKD. CDR3 DNA: TGTGCCATCAGTGAGTCTACTAGCGGGAGGGGGTTACTTGAGCAGTTCTTC. Its translation: CAISESTSGRGLLEQFF.

The V call is TRBV12-3 or TRBV12-4, the J call TRBJ2-1; possibly TRBD1 for D (5 bases). V was shortened by 8 bases and J by 0 bases, with 14 bases between the two germline ends. The CDR3 contains 15 residues. CDR3 coding DNA: TGTGCCAGCGCCCTGGGGCGCGGCTCCTACAATGAGCAGTTCTTC. Translated, it gives CASALGRGSYNEQFF.

The CDR3 reads CASSSRYGGVGETQYF. CDR3 DNA sequence: TGTGCCAGCAGCTCCCGATACGGGGGGGTCGGAGAGACCCAGTACTTC. The rearrangement uses TRBV7-8 and TRBJ2-5; 8 bases agree with TRBD2. The CDR3 is 16 residues long. The V gene's germline CDR1 is SGHVS and CDR2 FQNEAQ. V was clipped by 4 bases and J by 4 bases; unmatched bases: 11.

V gene TRBV30 combines with J gene TRBJ1-1, with 8 bases fitting TRBD1. The V gene end was trimmed by 2 bases and the J gene end by 3 bases; junction bases not matched to a gene: 2. There are 13 residues in the CDR3. Germline V CDR1 and CDR2: GTSNPN, SVGIG (reference sequence). The CDR3 coding sequence is TGTGCCTGGAGTCACAGGGGGGACACTGAAGCTTTCTTT. Amino acid sequence: CAWSHRGDTEAFF.

This chain connects TRBV7-8 to TRBJ1-2, with unresolved D. The CDR3 totals 15 residues. The V gene's germline CDR1 is SGHVS and CDR2 FQNEAQ. The V and J ends lost 0 bases and 8 bases respectively, with 16 bases between them. In DNA form, the CDR3 reads TGTGCCAGCAGCTTAGCGCTTGGGCGGCCGTGGGGCTACACCTTC. It is translated as CASSLALGRPWGYTF.

Ten or more counts support this clonotype. V gene TRBV7-8 combines with J gene TRBJ1-3; D not resolved. The CDR3 has 13 residues. Trimming left V 3 bases short and J 6 bases short, with 9 bases between. CDR1 is SGHVS, CDR2 FQNEAQ, per germline. The CDR3 bases are TGTGCCAGCAGCTTGGACTTGGCAAACACCATATATTTT. Its translation is CASSLDLANTIYF.

This clonotype was recorded a few times. The chain joins TRBV7-9 to TRBJ2-1; D remains ambiguous. Germline lookup yields CDR1 SEHNR and CDR2 FQNEAQ (reference sequence). This CDR3 contains 14 residues. Trimming removed 1 base from V and 3 bases from J, with 7 bases in between. CDR3 bases: TGTGCCAGCAGCTTAGTGCCGGACTACAATGAGCAGTTCTTC. Amino acid sequence: CASSLVPDYNEQFF.

The chain links TRBV6-1 to TRBJ1-5, with D perhaps TRBD1 (6 bases). Trimming shortened V by 5 bases and J by 1 base, and 15 bases separated the two germline ends. The CDR3 loop spans 16 amino acids. Germline CDR1 is MNHNS and CDR2 is SASEGT. The CDR3 reads CASSRQYQGSNQPQHF. The CDR3 DNA reads as TGTGCCAGCAGTCGACAGTACCAGGGGAGCAATCAGCCCCAGCATTTT.

The V gene is TRBV6-5, the J gene TRBJ1-1; D may be TRBD1 (5 bases). The CDR3 runs 13 residues. From germline, CDR1 is MNHEY and CDR2 SVGAGI. V lost 5 bases and J 8 bases, leaving 15 bases between the germline ends. The CDR3 is CASSRGLSLEAFF. The CDR3 DNA is TGTGCCAGCAGTAGGGGACTTAGTTTGGAAGCTTTCTTT.

This clonotype was observed a handful of times. This rearrangement joins TRBV4-2 to TRBJ2-3; 10 bases align to TRBD1. J was trimmed by 2 bases and V by 3 bases; bases with no gene match: 5. Germline assignment: CDR1 LGHNA and CDR2 YNFKEQ. The CDR3 runs 16 residues. The CDR3 sequence: CASSQTGTGATDTQYF. CDR3 DNA sequence: TGTGCCAGCAGCCAGACCGGGACAGGGGCCACAGATACGCAGTATTTT.

The chain links TRBV2 to TRBJ2-3, with 13 bases that match TRBD2. The V gene end was trimmed by 8 bases and the J gene end by 3 bases; junction bases not matched to a gene: 2. The CDR3 spans 14 residues. Germline assignment: CDR1 SNHLY and CDR2 FYNNEI. CDR3 amino acids: CASWTSGRTDTQYF. CDR3 in DNA: TGTGCCAGCTGGACTAGCGGGAGAACAGATACGCAGTATTTT. The full variable domain, completed using reference TRBV2 and TRBJ2-3, is EPEVTQTPSHQVTQMGQEVILRCVPISNHLYFYWYRQILGQKVEFLVSFYNNEISEKSEIFDDQFSVERPDGSNFTLKIRSTKLEDSAMYFCASWTSGRTDTQYFGPGTRLTVL.

In regard to this clonotype: An end of the junction does not agree with germline; a read error may underlie this. This rearrangement joins TRBV4-1 to TRBJ2-2; tentatively, D is TRBD2 (6 bases). This CDR3 comprises 14 residues. Germline lookup yields CDR1 MGHRA and CDR2 YSYEKL. The CDR3 is CASSQPAGTGELFF. As DNA, the CDR3 is TGTGCCAGCAGCCAACCAGCGGGCACCGGGGAGCTGTTTTTT.